The 3 T cell receptor beta chains reported below all come from one sample, sequenced in a study of blood T cell repertoires in COVID-19 (dated by TCRdb to about 2020). Libraries came from the immunoSEQ multiplex PCR assay. TCRdb's version of the immuneACCESS table is confined to in-frame rearrangements and falls short of the full clone set. An unresolved V gene accounts for under half of the shortfall where checked; the remainder is of unknown origin. Within this sample are hundreds of thousands of clones, with 89% of them counted one time only. Of the sample, around 10% is held by the ten largest clones. The sample comprised peripheral blood. The receptor source for this set is a woman aged 25-40 years with COVID-19, enrolled during active disease.

In this sample, this clone turned up a few times. The chain has TRBV30 and TRBJ1-2; D unclear. The length of the CDR3 is 12 residues. V lost 2 bases and J lost 8, with 12 bases in between. Looked up from germline, CDR1 is GTSNPN and CDR2 is SVGIG (reference sequence). The CDR3 spells CAWSSSIGGYTF. DNA for the CDR3: TGTGCCTGGAGTTCGTCAATCGGGGGCTACACCTTC.

The CDR3, as DNA: TGTGCCAGCAGTGAAGGGAACAGGGGTGGACAGCCCCAGCATTTT. Translated: CASSEGNRGGQPQHF. The chain employs TRBV2 and TRBJ1-5; 7 bases are shared with TRBD1. Per the germline V gene, CDR1 is SNHLY and CDR2 is FYNNEI. The CDR3 length is 15 residues. The V gene end was trimmed by 1 base and the J gene end by 7 bases; junction bases not matched to a gene: 7.

The chain couples TRBV5-1 to TRBJ1-2; unclear D gene. This CDR3 region has 14 residues. Germline assignment: CDR1 SGHRS and CDR2 YFSETQ. V lost 2 bases and J 2 bases, leaving 10 bases between the germline ends. The DNA of the CDR3 is TGCGCCAGCAGCTTCCAGACTCTCAACTATGGCTACACCTTC. Its protein is CASSFQTLNYGYTF.